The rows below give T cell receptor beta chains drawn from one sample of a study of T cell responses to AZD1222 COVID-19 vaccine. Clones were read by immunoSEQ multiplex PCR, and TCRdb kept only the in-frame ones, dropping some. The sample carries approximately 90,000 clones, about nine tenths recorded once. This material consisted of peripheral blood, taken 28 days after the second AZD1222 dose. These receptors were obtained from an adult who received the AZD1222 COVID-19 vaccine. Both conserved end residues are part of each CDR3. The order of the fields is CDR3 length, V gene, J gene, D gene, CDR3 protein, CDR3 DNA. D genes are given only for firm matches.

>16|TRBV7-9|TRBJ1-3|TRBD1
CASSATTGGVGNTIYF
TGTGCCAGCAGCGCCACGACAGGGGGCGTTGGAAACACCATATATTTT
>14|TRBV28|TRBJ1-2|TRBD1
CASSLGDRGHGYTF
TGTGCCAGCAGTTTAGGGGACAGGGGGCATGGCTACACCTTC
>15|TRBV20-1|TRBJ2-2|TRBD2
CSASKGLADTGELFF
TGCAGTGCTAGTAAGGGTCTAGCGGACACCGGGGAGCTGTTTTTT
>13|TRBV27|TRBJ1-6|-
CASRGGGGSPLHF
TGTGCCAGCAGAGGGGGGGGTGGTTCACCCCTCCACTTT
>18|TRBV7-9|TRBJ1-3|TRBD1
CASSLPRDTGGSGNTIYF
TGTGCCAGCAGCTTACCACGGGATACAGGGGGCTCTGGAAACACCATATATTTT
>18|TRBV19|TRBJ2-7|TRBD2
CASSPRGGPGLAGIEQYF
TGTGCCAGTAGTCCTAGAGGGGGACCGGGACTAGCGGGGATCGAGCAGTACTTC
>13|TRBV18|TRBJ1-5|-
CASSDTPNQPQHF
TGTGCCAGCTCCGACACGCCGAATCAGCCCCAGCATTTT
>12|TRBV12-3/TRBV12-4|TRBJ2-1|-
CASTLGRNEQFF
TGTGCCAGCACCCTTGGGAGGAATGAGCAGTTCTTC
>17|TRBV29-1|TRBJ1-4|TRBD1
CSVGTGIRGATNEKLFF
TGCAGCGTGGGGACAGGGATTAGAGGGGCAACTAATGAAAAACTGTTTTTT
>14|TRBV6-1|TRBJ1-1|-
CASSEWRDKVEAFF
TGTGCCAGCAGTGAATGGAGGGACAAGGTTGAAGCTTTCTTT
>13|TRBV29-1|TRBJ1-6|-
CSILKGDNSPLHF
TGCAGTATCTTAAAGGGAGATAATTCACCCCTCCACTTT
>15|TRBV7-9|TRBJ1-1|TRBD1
CASSLSEGADTEAFF
TGTGCCAGCAGCTTATCCGAGGGGGCCGACACTGAAGCTTTCTTT
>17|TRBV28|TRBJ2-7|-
CASSLIVSSDPNYEQYF
TGTGCCAGCAGTTTAATCGTTTCATCCGACCCGAACTACGAGCAGTACTTC
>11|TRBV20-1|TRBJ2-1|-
CSARDLGIQFF
TGCAGTGCTAGAGATCTGGGGATACAGTTCTTC
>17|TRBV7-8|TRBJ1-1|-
CASSLKGWQAMNTEAFF
TGTGCCAGCAGCTTAAAAGGATGGCAGGCCATGAACACTGAAGCTTTCTTT
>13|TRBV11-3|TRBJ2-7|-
CASSFLSIYEQYF
TGTGCCAGCAGCTTTTTAAGTATCTACGAGCAGTACTTC
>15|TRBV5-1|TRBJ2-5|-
CASSPGDRYQETQYF
TGCGCCAGCAGCCCCGGCGACAGATACCAAGAGACCCAGTACTTC
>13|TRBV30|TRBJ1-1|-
CAWSVVLNTEAFF
TGTGCCTGGAGTGTCGTGTTGAACACTGAAGCTTTCTTT
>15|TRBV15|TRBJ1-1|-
CATSRERRGNTEAFF
TGTGCCACCAGCAGAGAACGCAGGGGGAACACTGAAGCTTTCTTT
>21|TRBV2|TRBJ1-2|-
CASSESGGGSIPILWLSGYTF
TGTGCCAGCAGTGAATCAGGCGGTGGCAGTATACCGATTCTATGGCTAAGTGGCTACACCTTC
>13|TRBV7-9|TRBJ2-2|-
CASTASNTGELFF
TGTGCCAGCACCGCCTCCAACACCGGGGAGCTGTTTTTT
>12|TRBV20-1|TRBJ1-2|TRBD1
CSASQGDYGYTF
TGCAGTGCTAGTCAGGGGGACTATGGCTACACCTTC
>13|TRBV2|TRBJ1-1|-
CASSETVNTEAFF
TGTGCCAGCAGTGAAACGGTGAACACTGAAGCTTTCTTT
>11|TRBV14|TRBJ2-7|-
CASSQVVEQYF
TGTGCCAGCAGCCAAGTGGTAGAGCAGTACTTC
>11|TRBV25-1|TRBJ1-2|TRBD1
CASRQGDGYTF
TGTGCCAGCAGGCAGGGGGACGGCTACACCTTC
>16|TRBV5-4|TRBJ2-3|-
CASSSRGAYNTDTQYF
TGTGCCAGCAGCTCCCGAGGGGCGTATAACACAGATACGCAGTATTTT
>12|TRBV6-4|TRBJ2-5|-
CASSDQGGTQYF
TGTGCCAGCAGTGACCAGGGGGGGACCCAGTACTTC
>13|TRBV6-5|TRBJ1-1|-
CASIRTENTEAFF
TGTGCCAGCATTAGAACCGAGAACACTGAAGCTTTCTTT